This TCR beta chain stems from a study of cytomegalovirus exposure and HLA in healthy donors. V lost 8 bases, J lost 2 bases, and 7 bases lay in between. This CDR3 spans 11 amino acids. CDR1 MNHNS and CDR2 SASEGT come from the germline V gene. This PCR relied on a set of 60 Vbeta primers and 13 Jbeta primers. Sequencing was performed with immunoSEQ multiplex PCR; in TCRdb, only in-frame clones are kept and a portion is missing. The data hold about 44,000 clones, with approximately 86% observed a single time. With regard to this clone: Its antigen is not known.

The donors were healthy bone marrow donors. Study outcomes and limitations: An ancestry cluster, one associated with Asian ancestry, reportedly showed fewer N-insertions than the 666-donor mean in a later analysis.

This clonotype originated in a woman aged 35 to 49 in good health and CMV-seropositive. This chain joins TRBV6-1 and TRBJ2-7; no reliable D call. Material: PBMCs. The CDR3 is CASSHTYEQYF. In DNA, the CDR3 is TGTGCCAGCTCACACACCTACGAGCAGTACTTC.